This T cell receptor beta chain was documented in a study of tissue T cells after allogeneic stem cell transplantation. Study conclusions and caveats: Shared clones across patients were few; motif clustering revealed tissue-specific shared signatures. Blood and spleen captured only part of the tissue TCR repertoire. Anatomically similar tissues had similar TCR repertoires within each patient.

V was cut by 2 bases and J by 5 bases, with 6 bases left in between. The CDR3 consists of 12 residues. Germline CDR1 reads KGHPV; CDR2 reads FQNQEV (reference sequence). This clone has more than one count but fewer than ten. Its antigen is currently unknown. Gene names are the mouse ones. The CDR3 extends 1 residue past the end of the read, so its final part is completed from the germline J gene. The sample holds other DNA sequences that translate to the same CDR3. The time point: mouse harvest day 7 after allogeneic transplant. Each mouse received 10^7 T-cell-depleted marrow cells plus 10^6 splenic CD5+ T cells by tail vein. This mouse GVHD model was MHC-mismatched B6 to BALB/c, profiled day 7 or 14. Only in-frame clones appear in the TCRdb table, and some are missing; sequencing was by immunoSEQ multiplex PCR. The sample comprises roughly 8,200 clones, 40% to 55% of which are singletons, and roughly 2% rests with the top ten.

V and J are TRBV26 and TRBJ1-1; perhaps TRBD1 as D (6 bases). The clonotype was recovered from a female BALB/c mouse given C57BL/6 T cells with graft-versus-host disease after an allogeneic hematopoietic cell transplant. Sequences were obtained from skin. Here the CDR3 reads CASSLTGTEVFF. The sequenced part of the CDR3 DNA is TGTGCCAGCAGTCTGACAGGGACAGAAGTCTTC.